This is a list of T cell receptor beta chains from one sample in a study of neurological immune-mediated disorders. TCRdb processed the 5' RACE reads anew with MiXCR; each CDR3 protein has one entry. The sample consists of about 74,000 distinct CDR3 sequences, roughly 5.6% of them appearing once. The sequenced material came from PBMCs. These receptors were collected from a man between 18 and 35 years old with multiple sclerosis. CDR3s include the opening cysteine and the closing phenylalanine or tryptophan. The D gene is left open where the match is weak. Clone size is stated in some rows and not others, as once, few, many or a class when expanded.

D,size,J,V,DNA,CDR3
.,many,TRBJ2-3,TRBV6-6,TGTGCCAGCAGTTGGGGGGCGTCCACAGATACGCAGTATTTT,CASSWGASTDTQYF
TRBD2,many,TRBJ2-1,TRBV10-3,TGTGCATCGGGGGGGACTAGCGGGTACAATGAGCAGTTCTTC,CASGGTSGYNEQFF
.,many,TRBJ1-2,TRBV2,TGTGCCAGCAGTGAAGCCACAGGTTATGTGGATGGCTACACCTTC,CASSEATGYVDGYTF
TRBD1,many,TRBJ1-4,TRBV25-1,TGTGCCAGCAGTTCAGGGGGATTGAGAGAAAAACTGTTTTTT,CASSSGGLREKLFF
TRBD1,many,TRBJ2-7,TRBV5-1,TGCGCCAGCAGCTTGGACAGGGGTGGCTACGAGCAGTACTTC,CASSLDRGGYEQYF
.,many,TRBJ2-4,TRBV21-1,TGTGCCAGCAGCAAGACAGGGGACAAAAACATTCAGTACTTC,CASSKTGDKNIQYF
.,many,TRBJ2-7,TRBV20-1,TGCAGTGCCCGTGGGGGGGGCTCGGGCTACGAGCAGTACTTC,CSARGGGSGYEQYF
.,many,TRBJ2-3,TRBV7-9,TGTGCCAGCAGCCCCGACCGAATTAGCACAGATACGCAGTATTTT,CASSPDRISTDTQYF
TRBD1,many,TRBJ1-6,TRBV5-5,TGTGCCAGCAGCTGGGGGACAGGGGATTCACCCCTCCACTTT,CASSWGTGDSPLHF
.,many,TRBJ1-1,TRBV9,TGTGCCAGCAGCGTAGGAGGACTGATGAACACTGAAGCTTTCTTT,CASSVGGLMNTEAFF
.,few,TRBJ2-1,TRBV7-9,TGTGCCAGCAGCTTAAAGACAGCCAACAATGAGCAGTTCTTC,CASSLKTANNEQFF
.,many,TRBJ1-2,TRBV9,TGTGCCAGCAGCGTCCGGCCGGGATACGAGGGCTACACCTTC,CASSVRPGYEGYTF
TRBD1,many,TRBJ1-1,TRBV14,TGTGCCAGCAGCCATTCAGGGGGCATGGCTTTCTTT,CASSHSGGMAFF
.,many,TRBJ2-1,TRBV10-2,TGCGCCAGCAGTGAACGTGGGGGTACCTACAATGAGCAGTTCTTC,CASSERGGTYNEQFF
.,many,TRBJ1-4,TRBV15,TGTGCCACCAGCAGTGCTGGCAGGGTGAATGAAAAACTGTTTTTT,CATSSAGRVNEKLFF
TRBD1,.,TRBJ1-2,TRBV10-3,TGTGCCATCAGTGAGGGCAGGGGGTCCGGTGGCTACACCTTC,CAISEGRGSGGYTF
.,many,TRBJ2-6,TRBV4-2,TGTGCCAGCAGCCAAGATTTGAGCTCTGGGGCCAACGTCCTGACTTTC,CASSQDLSSGANVLTF
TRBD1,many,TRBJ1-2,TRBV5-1,TGCGCCAGCAGCTCGGGACAGGGGGTTCTGAACTATGGCTACACCTTC,CASSSGQGVLNYGYTF
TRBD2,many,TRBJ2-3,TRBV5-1,TGCGCCAGCAGATATCTAGCGGGAGGCACAGATACGCAGTATTTT,CASRYLAGGTDTQYF
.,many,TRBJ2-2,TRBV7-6,TGTGCCAGCAGCTTAGTTTCCACCGGGGAGCTGTTTTTT,CASSLVSTGELFF
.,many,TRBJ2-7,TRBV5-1,TGCGCCAGCAGCGCGGTTGGGACCCGGGATGAGCAGTACTTC,CASSAVGTRDEQYF
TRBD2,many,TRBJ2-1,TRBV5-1,TGCGCCAGCAGTTTTTTAGCGGGGGGGTATGAGCAGTTCTTC,CASSFLAGGYEQFF
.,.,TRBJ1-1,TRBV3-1,TGTGTCAGCAGCCAAGTACCTTGGGGAAGAAACACTGAAGCTTTCTTT,CVSSQVPWGRNTEAFF
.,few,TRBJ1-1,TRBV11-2,TGTGCCAGCAGCTTAGATCCGGGGGCGGTCACTGAAGCTTTCTTT,CASSLDPGAVTEAFF
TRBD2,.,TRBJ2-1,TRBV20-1,TGCAGTGCTCACCGTAGCGGGTCAGGCAATGAGCAGTTCTTC,CSAHRSGSGNEQFF
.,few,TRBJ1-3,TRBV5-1,TGCGCCAGCAGCTTAACCGAATCCGGAAACACCATATATTTT,CASSLTESGNTIYF
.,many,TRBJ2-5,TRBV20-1,TGCAGTGCTAGCTATTCGCCGGGAGTGGACGAGACCCAGTACTTC,CSASYSPGVDETQYF
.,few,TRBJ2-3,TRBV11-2,TGTGCCAGCAGCCAGGGGGGAGAGGTATGGGTAGGCACAGATACGCAGTATTTT,CASSQGGEVWVGTDTQYF
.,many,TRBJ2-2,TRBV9,TGTGCCAGCAGCGCCAAAGGGGGGGAGCTGTTTTTT,CASSAKGGELFF
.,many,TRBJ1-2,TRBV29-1,TGCAGCGTTGCCCCGGGGTGGGGGATGAGCGATGGCTACACCTTC,CSVAPGWGMSDGYTF
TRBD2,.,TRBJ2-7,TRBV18,TGTGCCAGCTCACCATCCGGGACTAGCGGGAGATTGTACTTC,CASSPSGTSGRLYF